Below, 20 T cell receptor beta chains from the same sample are listed, as sequenced in a study of blood T cell repertoires in COVID-19. Clones were read by immunoSEQ multiplex PCR, and TCRdb kept only the in-frame ones, dropping some. The table shows roughly 150,000 clones, with roughly 80% occurring only once. The sequenced sample consisted of peripheral blood. These receptors were collected from a man aged 45-65 years with active or convalescent COVID-19.

This chain joins TRBV5-4 and TRBJ1-1; TRBD1 might be the D (5 bases). From germline, CDR1 is SGHNT and CDR2 YYREEE (reference sequence). CDR3 length: 12 residues. V gave up 5 bases and J gave up 1 base, with 6 bases separating them. CDR3 region: CASRGPNTEAFF. The CDR3 DNA sequence: TGTGCCAGCAGGGGGCCGAACACTGAAGCTTTCTTT.

In this sample, this clone turned up a few times. The rearrangement links TRBV30 to TRBJ2-7, with 8 bases that match TRBD2. Germline V lookup: CDR1 GTSNPN, CDR2 SVGIG (reference sequence). Trimming cost V 1 base and J 4 bases; bases outside gene matches: 3. This CDR3 has 13 residues. DNA of the CDR3: TGTGCCTGGAGTGCGGGAGGGGCGTACGAGCAGTACTTC. Amino acid sequence: CAWSAGGAYEQYF.

The V call is TRBV10-2, the J call TRBJ2-1, with D hard to call. The germline gives CDR1 WSHSY, CDR2 SAAADI. The V gene lost 0 bases and the J gene lost 2 bases, with 5 bases spanning the gap. There are 14 residues in the CDR3. The CDR3 sequence is CASSESSPYNEQFF. CDR3 DNA: TGCGCCAGCAGTGAGTCGAGCCCCTACAATGAGCAGTTCTTC.

V is TRBV27 and J is TRBJ1-2; weak D call: TRBD1 (6 bases). Between the trimmed V and J ends, which lost 5 bases and 4 bases, there was a span of 14 bases. Per the germline V gene, CDR1 is MNHEY and CDR2 is SMNVEV (reference sequence). The length of the CDR3 is 14 residues. CDR3 protein: CASSPRTDSYGYTF. CDR3 bases: TGTGCCAGCAGTCCCAGGACAGACAGCTATGGCTACACCTTC.

This chain uses TRBV4-1 with TRBJ2-3; D may be TRBD2 (5 bases). CDR1 and CDR2 from the germline V gene are MGHRA and YSYEKL. CDR3 length equals 15 residues. V was trimmed by 0 bases and J by 5 bases, leaving 12 bases between them. The CDR3 DNA reads TGCGCCAGCAGCCAAGACGGAGCGGCGGTAGATACGCAGTATTTT. It encodes CASSQDGAAVDTQYF.

The J gene is TRBJ1-6, the V gene TRBV6-6; 7 nucleotides agree with TRBD1. The J segment lost 1 base and the V segment lost 5 bases, leaving 11 bases of the junction unmatched. Germline-derived CDR1 and CDR2 are MNHNY and SVGAGI (reference sequence). The length of the CDR3 is 18 residues. The CDR3, as DNA: TGTGCCAGCAGTCCGGGACAGCTCTCTGGGTCCTATAATTCACCCCTCCACTTT. Its protein product is CASSPGQLSGSYNSPLHF.

The chain couples TRBV11-2 to TRBJ2-7; D might be TRBD2 (6 bases). The length of the CDR3 is 14 residues. The V gene's germline CDR1 is SGHAT and CDR2 FQNNGV. V shed 1 base and J shed 3 bases, with 10 bases lying between them. CDR3 coding DNA: TGTGCCAGCAGCTTAGTTAGCGGTATCTACGAGCAGTACTTC. It encodes CASSLVSGIYEQYF.

The V call is TRBV10-1, the J call TRBJ2-5; weak D call: TRBD2 (5 bases). Germline CDR1 reads WNHNN; CDR2 reads SYGVQD (reference sequence). CDR3 length equals 13 residues. Trimming cost V 0 bases and J 5 bases, with 7 bases left between them. The CDR3 reads CASSESGMETQYF. The DNA for the CDR3 is TGCGCCAGCAGTGAGTCCGGGATGGAGACCCAGTACTTC.

V gene TRBV18 combines with J gene TRBJ1-2; D is perhaps TRBD1 (5 bases). Germline loops: CDR1 KGHSH, CDR2 LQKENI. The CDR3 contains 14 residues. Trimming stripped 3 bases from V and 4 bases from J, with 12 bases between. Written as DNA, the CDR3 is TGTGCCAGCTCACCGAGGCAGGGCTCCTATGGCTACACCTTC. Translated: CASSPRQGSYGYTF.

The chain couples TRBV7-3 to TRBJ2-3, with 14 nucleotides matching TRBD2. Germline assignment: CDR1 SGHTA and CDR2 FQGTGA. The CDR3 runs 17 residues. V shed 5 bases, J shed 1 base, and the junction held 5 bases outside the gene matches. CDR3: CASSPGLAGGRTDTQYF. The DNA of the CDR3 is TGTGCCAGCAGCCCCGGACTAGCGGGAGGCCGCACAGATACGCAGTATTTT. Supplemented by reference TRBV7-3 and TRBJ2-3, the full variable domain reads GAGVSQTPSNKVTEKGKYVELRCDPISGHTALYWYRQSLGQGPEFLIYFQGTGAADDSGLPNDRFFAVRPEGSVSTLKIQRTERGDSAVYLCASSPGLAGGRTDTQYFGPGTRLTVL.

This sequence joins TRBV27 and TRBJ1-2, with D unresolved. The CDR3 extends over 13 amino acids. Per germline, CDR1 MNHEY and CDR2 SMNVEV (reference sequence). V shed 0 bases and J shed 2 bases, with 4 bases lying between them. DNA for the CDR3: TGTGCCAGCAGTTTATCGGAGAACTATGGCTACACCTTC. Its translation is CASSLSENYGYTF.

The chain recombines TRBV28 with TRBJ1-1; D might be TRBD1 (5 bases). Germline V gene lookup returns CDR1 MDHEN and CDR2 SYDVKM. The ends were cut back, 7 bases at V and 1 base at J, with 10 bases in the middle. The CDR3 runs 13 residues. CDR3 in DNA: TGTGCCAGCAAGGGGTTGAGGAACACTGAAGCTTTCTTT. Protein product: CASKGLRNTEAFF.

The chain uses TRBV13 and TRBJ2-1, with 8 bases that match TRBD2. CDR3 length: 16 residues. J was trimmed by 3 bases and V by 3 bases; bases with no gene match: 7. From germline, CDR1 is PRHDT and CDR2 FYEKMQ (reference sequence). The CDR3 sequence is CASSFLSGNYYNEQFF. As DNA, the CDR3 is TGTGCCAGCAGCTTCCTTAGCGGGAACTACTACAATGAGCAGTTCTTC.

V usage is TRBV28 and J usage is TRBJ2-7, with a tentative D call TRBD2 (5 bases). This CDR3 comprises 14 residues. Germline CDR1 and CDR2: MDHEN and SYDVKM. Between the trimmed V and J ends, which lost 4 bases and 5 bases, there was a span of 15 bases. The CDR3 DNA is TGTGCCAGCAGTTCGCTAGCTTCAGGTAACGAGCAGTACTTC. Translation: CASSSLASGNEQYF.

The genes are TRBV6-5 and TRBJ2-1, with 14 bases identical to TRBD2. J gave up 9 bases and V 5 bases, and 6 bases lay outside the gene matches. The length of the CDR3 is 15 residues. Germline V gives CDR1 MNHEY, CDR2 SVGAGI. This CDR3 reads CASSPGTSGSSEQFF. The CDR3 DNA is TGTGCCAGCAGTCCAGGGACTAGCGGGAGTAGTGAGCAGTTCTTC.

The chain couples TRBV19 to TRBJ2-5; 9 nucleotides line up with TRBD1. Germline V lookup: CDR1 LNHDA, CDR2 SQIVND (reference sequence). J was trimmed by 5 bases and V by 4 bases; bases with no gene match: 2. The CDR3 is made up of 13 amino acids. The CDR3 loop is CASSRTGDETQYF. CDR3 bases: TGTGCCAGTAGTAGGACAGGGGATGAGACCCAGTACTTC.

V is TRBV3-1 (or the pseudogene TRBV3-2) and J is TRBJ1-6; 7 bases are a match to TRBD1. The ends lost 2 bases at V and 8 bases at J; junction bases unmatched: 15. CDR1 is LGHDT and CDR2 is YNNKEL in the germline V gene (reference sequence). This CDR3 contains 18 residues. The CDR3 DNA reads TGTGCCAGCAGCCAACGGAGGGGGAACAGGGGATGGGATTCACCCCTCCACTTT. Its protein product is CASSQRRGNRGWDSPLHF.

The V gene is TRBV7-3, the J gene TRBJ2-7; D might be TRBD1 (5 bases). The CDR3 loop spans 13 amino acids. CDR1 is SGHTA and CDR2 is FQGTGA in the germline V gene. Trimming cost V 1 base and J 10 bases, with 14 bases left between them. This CDR3 reads CASSLRPGSDQYF. As DNA, the CDR3 is TGTGCCAGCAGCTTAAGGCCAGGGTCTGACCAGTACTTC.

This clone was seen many times. The chain carries TRBV9 and TRBJ1-1; D is ambiguous. Trimming shortened V by 4 bases and J by 5 bases, and 9 bases separated the two germline ends. The germline gives CDR1 SGDLS, CDR2 YYNGEE. CDR3 length: 12 amino acids. The CDR3 spells CASSFGGTEAFF. The CDR3 coding sequence is TGTGCCAGCAGCTTTGGAGGGACTGAAGCTTTCTTT.

CDR3 loop: CASSFTAAGGTYEQYF. The CDR3 nucleotides are TGTGCCAGCAGCTTCACCGCGGCGGGAGGAACCTACGAGCAGTACTTC. This sequence joins TRBV7-9 and TRBJ2-7, with 8 bases aligning to TRBD2. The CDR3 extends over 16 amino acids. CDR1 SEHNR and CDR2 FQNEAQ come from the germline V gene (reference sequence). V was pared by 3 bases and J by 2 bases, with 9 bases of the junction left unmatched.